The clone carrying this TCR beta chain has a single count. The data derive from a study of control samples from healthy donors and cancer patients. The CDR3 spans 15 residues. Germline V lookup: CDR1 SGHKS, CDR2 YYEKEE (reference sequence). Trimming cost V 2 bases and J 1 base, with 12 bases left between them. Measured with immunoSEQ multiplex PCR; TCRdb has only the in-frame clones, and not every one. The sample records some 160,000 clones, about 94% being singletons. The J gene is TRBJ2-5, the V gene TRBV5-5; D perhaps matches TRBD1 (6 bases). The material sequenced was blood. The receptor comes from a woman aged 35 to 49 in good health. The chain's CDR3 is CASSLGGITQETQYF. The DNA of the CDR3 is TGTGCCAGCAGCTTAGGGGGAATCACCCAAGAGACCCAGTACTTC.